One sample yielded the 24 T cell receptor beta chains listed below, sequenced in a study of Ad26.COV2.S vaccination and SARS-CoV-2 variants (TCRdb year 2021). In light of the paper, this sample's treatment or condition label describes: around 19 received Ad26.COV2.S at low or high dose, single or two shots; five or six received placebo; per-sample allocation not given. Repertoires of vaccine and placebo recipients were sequenced from samples taken on day 63 after the first injection. The library was made by the immunoSEQ multiplex PCR assay. TCRdb limited this immuneACCESS table to in-frame rearrangements with V and J called. A share of clones is missing; checked studies link under half to unresolved V genes, and the rest is unexplained. The sample table records more than 300,000 clones; 70% to 90% of these occur just once. The top ten clonotypes cover 1.9% of the sample. This specimen consisted of peripheral blood, obtained in a trial of Ad26.COV2.S vaccine versus placebo. Receptors were obtained from a person between 18 and 60 years old who received the Ad26.COV2.S COVID-19 vaccine or a placebo.

The chain uses TRBV6-2 or TRBV6-3 and TRBJ2-2; 11 bases agree with TRBD1. The V gene's germline CDR1 is MNHEY and CDR2 SVGEGT. The trim removed 6 bases at V and 5 bases at J, leaving 17 bases unmatched. CDR3 length: 19 amino acids. The CDR3 DNA reads TGTGCCAGCAGCGACGCTACGATCGGACAGGGGGCAGAGACCGGGGAGCTGTTTTTT. This sequence encodes CASSDATIGQGAETGELFF.

The CDR3 is CASSQGILRGGSYEQYF. Written as DNA, the CDR3 is TGTGCCAGCAGCCAAGGGATTTTGAGGGGGGGATCCTACGAGCAGTACTTC. The J gene is TRBJ2-7, the V gene TRBV14; possible D gene TRBD2, 7 bases. Per germline, CDR1 SGHDN and CDR2 FVKESK. V was clipped by 1 base and J by 1 base, with 17 bases between them. There are 17 residues in the CDR3.

The chain combines TRBV6-2 or TRBV6-3 with TRBJ2-2, with no clear D. The V end lost 2 bases, the J end lost 6 bases, and 10 bases lay between the germline ends. Germline loops: CDR1 MNHEY, CDR2 SVGEGT. The length of the CDR3 is 14 residues. In nucleotides, the CDR3 is TGTGCCAGCAGTTACCTCAGTTTAGCCGGGGAGCTGTTTTTT. Amino acid sequence: CASSYLSLAGELFF.

The chain joins TRBV9 to TRBJ2-7, with D unclear. Germline V lookup: CDR1 SGDLS, CDR2 YYNGEE. The CDR3 totals 15 residues. V lost 0 bases and J lost 5, with 15 bases in between. The CDR3 loop reads CASSVAPAGSHEQYF. In DNA form, the CDR3 reads TGTGCCAGCAGCGTAGCCCCAGCAGGCTCTCACGAGCAGTACTTC.

The chain joins TRBV14 to TRBJ2-3; D tentatively reads TRBD1 or TRBD2 (5 bases each). The length of the CDR3 is 15 residues. The germline V gene has CDR1 SGHDN and CDR2 FVKESK. Trimming took off 0 bases at V and 1 base at J, with 8 bases between the two ends. CDR3 sequence (DNA): TGTGCCAGCAGCCAAGACGGGGCACGCACAGATACGCAGTATTTT. Translation gives CASSQDGARTDTQYF. Filled out from reference TRBV14 and TRBJ2-3, the complete variable domain reads EAGVTQFPSHSVIEKGQTVTLRCDPISGHDNLYWYRRVMGKEIKFLLHFVKESKQDESGMPNNRFLAERTGGTYSTLKVQPAELEDSGVYFCASSQDGARTDTQYFGPGTRLTVL.

V is TRBV11-2 and J is TRBJ2-3; tentatively, D is TRBD2 (5 bases). With 1 base removed from V and 1 base from J, the gap between germline ends came to 9 bases. The germline V gene has CDR1 SGHAT and CDR2 FQNNGV. This CDR3 is 15 amino acids long. In DNA, the CDR3 is TGTGCCAGCAGCTTAGGGGCCGGGGGCACAGATACGCAGTATTTT. It yields the protein CASSLGAGGTDTQYF.

The V and J genes are TRBV3-1 (or the pseudogene TRBV3-2) and TRBJ1-3; D is perhaps TRBD1 (5 bases). Germline values: CDR1 LGHDT, CDR2 YNNKEL (reference sequence). With 0 bases removed from V and 4 bases from J, the gap between germline ends came to 10 bases. The CDR3 extends over 15 amino acids. Written as DNA, the CDR3 is TGTGCCAGCAGCCAAGATTGGAGGACAGGAAACACCATATATTTT. It yields the protein CASSQDWRTGNTIYF.

This chain uses TRBV30 with TRBJ1-3; maybe TRBD1 (6 bases). CDR1 and CDR2 from the germline V gene are GTSNPN and SVGIG (reference sequence). V lost 5 bases and J lost 0, with 8 bases in between. There are 13 residues in the CDR3. The CDR3 here is CAWGGFSGNTIYF. In nucleotides, the CDR3 is TGTGCCTGGGGGGGCTTCTCTGGAAACACCATATATTTT.

The chain links TRBV2 to TRBJ1-1; D call uncertain. V was trimmed by 4 bases and J by 4 bases, leaving 10 bases between them. Germline-derived CDR1 and CDR2 are SNHLY and FYNNEI. The CDR3 spans 13 residues. CDR3: CASSVSWGTEAFF. DNA for the CDR3: TGTGCCAGCAGTGTTTCCTGGGGCACTGAAGCTTTCTTT.

The gene calls are TRBV30 and TRBJ1-2, with D uncertain. The germline V and J ends were trimmed by 2 bases and 4 bases, with 2 bases remaining between them. Germline assignment: CDR1 GTSNPN and CDR2 SVGIG (reference sequence). The CDR3 spans 10 residues. CDR3 sequence: CAWSTYGYTF. The CDR3 DNA follows: TGTGCCTGGAGTACCTATGGCTACACCTTC. Full variable domain (remainder filled in from reference TRBV30 and TRBJ1-2): SQTIHQWPATLVQPVGSPLSLECTVEGTSNPNLYWYRQAAGRGLQLLFYSVGIGQISSEVPQNLSASRPQDRQFILSSKKLLLSDSGFYLCAWSTYGYTFGSGTRLTVV.

The chain couples TRBV7-2 to TRBJ2-7; D is perhaps TRBD2 (7 bases). The V and J ends lost 1 base and 4 bases respectively, with 11 bases between them. CDR3 length equals 14 residues. Germline-derived CDR1 and CDR2 are SGHTA and FQGNSA. The CDR3 DNA follows: TGTGCCAGCAGCTTAGGGCGGGGGCCTTACGAGCAGTACTTC. It specifies CASSLGRGPYEQYF.

The chain uses TRBV19 and TRBJ1-1; possibly TRBD1 for D (5 bases). Germline CDR1 and CDR2: LNHDA and SQIVND (reference sequence). Between the trimmed V and J ends, which lost 5 bases and 1 base, there was a span of 14 bases. The CDR3 covers 15 residues. CDR3 loop: CASSLGGRANTEAFF. The CDR3 coding sequence is TGTGCCAGTAGTTTGGGAGGCAGGGCGAACACTGAAGCTTTCTTT.

This clone has a single count. V is TRBV27 and J is TRBJ2-2, with 10 bases aligning to TRBD1. Per germline, CDR1 MNHEY and CDR2 SMNVEV (reference sequence). This CDR3 is built from 17 residues. V gave up 6 bases and J gave up 6 bases; unmatched junction bases: 13. CDR3 DNA sequence: TGTGCCAGCAGACCCCCTCGAGCAGGACAGGGGGCCGGGGAGCTGTTTTTT. This translates into CASRPPRAGQGAGELFF.

The chain carries TRBV7-2 and TRBJ2-7; D may match TRBD1 or TRBD2 (5 bases each). Trimming removed 1 base at V and 2 bases at J, with 12 bases between. The CDR3 totals 15 residues. From germline, CDR1 is SGHTA and CDR2 FQGNSA. The CDR3 reads CASSLDRGRTYEQYF. CDR3 sequence (DNA): TGTGCCAGCAGCTTAGATCGGGGCCGTACCTACGAGCAGTACTTC.

This chain uses TRBV25-1 with TRBJ2-6; no clear D gene. CDR1 and CDR2 (germline): MGHDK, SYGVNS. This CDR3 comprises 14 residues. Trimming pared 6 bases from V and 4 bases from J, leaving 10 bases between. CDR3 sequence: CASSNIGGANVLTF. As DNA, the CDR3 is TGTGCCAGCAGCAACATAGGGGGGGCCAACGTCCTGACTTTC.

The CDR3 reads CASSSSGQGYEQYF. The CDR3 DNA is TGTGCCAGCAGCTCATCGGGACAGGGCTACGAGCAGTACTTC. This chain uses TRBV6-5 with TRBJ2-7; 9 nucleotides align to TRBD1. Germline CDR1 is MNHEY and CDR2 is SVGAGI. The CDR3 contains 14 residues. V lost 6 bases, J lost 3 bases, and 6 bases stayed unmatched.

This sequence joins TRBV27 and TRBJ2-6, with D perhaps assigned TRBD1 or TRBD2 (5 bases each). Germline lookup yields CDR1 MNHEY and CDR2 SMNVEV (reference sequence). V lost 5 bases and J 0 bases, leaving 17 bases between the germline ends. The CDR3 is 18 residues long. CDR3 DNA sequence: TGTGCCAGCAGTCCCACGGGACCGAACTTCTCTGGGGCCAACGTCCTGACTTTC. It is translated as CASSPTGPNFSGANVLTF.

The chain combines TRBV7-9 with TRBJ1-5; 7 bases line up with TRBD1. CDR1 is SEHNR, CDR2 FQNEAQ, per germline (reference sequence). V gave up 1 base and J gave up 5 bases; unmatched junction bases: 11. This CDR3 spans 17 amino acids. DNA for the CDR3: TGTGCCAGCAGCTTAGGGCTACGGGACAGAGAGTATCAGCCCCAGCATTTT. Protein sequence: CASSLGLRDREYQPQHF.

The V and J genes are TRBV7-2 and TRBJ1-5, with TRBD1 matching 9 bases. The CDR3 length is 13 residues. Germline V gene data show CDR1 as SGHTA and CDR2 as FQGNSA. After removal of 8 bases from V and 7 bases from J, the junction contained 6 bases not matched to a gene. CDR3 DNA sequence: TGTGCCAGCCGGACAGGGGAACGCCAGCCCCAGCATTTT. This encodes CASRTGERQPQHF.

This clone appeared a few times. V usage is TRBV11-2 and J usage is TRBJ1-6, with D maybe TRBD1 (5 bases). The germline V gene has CDR1 SGHAT and CDR2 FQNNGV. This CDR3 has 13 amino acids. The V end lost 0 bases, the J end lost 10 bases, and 7 bases lay between the germline ends. The CDR3 reads CASSLDRQSPLHF. The CDR3 nucleotides read TGTGCCAGCAGCTTAGACCGACAGTCACCCCTCCACTTT.

The chain combines TRBV18 with TRBJ1-1; D gene ambiguous. This CDR3 has 15 residues. The V gene's germline CDR1 is KGHSH and CDR2 LQKENI. The V gene lost 1 base and the J gene lost 7 bases, with 16 bases spanning the gap. The CDR3 sequence: CASSPHPLQQFEAFF. CDR3 nucleotide sequence: TGTGCCAGCTCACCACATCCGCTACAGCAGTTTGAAGCTTTCTTT.

Note on this clone: Distinct nucleotide sequences in the sample also encode this CDR3. The rearrangement uses TRBV18 and TRBJ2-3; D unclear. The CDR3 length is 12 residues. Germline CDR1 KGHSH, CDR2 LQKENI. With 4 bases removed from V and 2 bases from J, the gap between germline ends came to 4 bases. CDR3 bases: TGTGCCAGCTCACTATCCACAGATACGCAGTATTTT. It translates to CASSLSTDTQYF.

V usage is TRBV7-2 and J usage is TRBJ1-1; D perhaps matches TRBD1 (5 bases). The V gene lost 3 bases and the J gene lost 3 bases, with 11 bases spanning the gap. The CDR3 has 14 amino acids. Germline V gene lookup returns CDR1 SGHTA and CDR2 FQGNSA. The CDR3 here is CASSFDGTDTEAFF. CDR3 DNA: TGTGCCAGCAGCTTTGACGGGACGGACACTGAAGCTTTCTTT.

The V and J genes are TRBV5-1 and TRBJ2-3; D possibly corresponds to TRBD2 (6 bases). Trimming left V 3 bases short and J 4 bases short, with 15 bases between. This CDR3 has 15 amino acids. The germline V gene encodes CDR1 SGHRS and CDR2 YFSETQ. CDR3 in DNA: TGCGCCAGCAGCTCGGGAGCCCGCGAGCCAGATACGCAGTATTTT. It specifies CASSSGAREPDTQYF.